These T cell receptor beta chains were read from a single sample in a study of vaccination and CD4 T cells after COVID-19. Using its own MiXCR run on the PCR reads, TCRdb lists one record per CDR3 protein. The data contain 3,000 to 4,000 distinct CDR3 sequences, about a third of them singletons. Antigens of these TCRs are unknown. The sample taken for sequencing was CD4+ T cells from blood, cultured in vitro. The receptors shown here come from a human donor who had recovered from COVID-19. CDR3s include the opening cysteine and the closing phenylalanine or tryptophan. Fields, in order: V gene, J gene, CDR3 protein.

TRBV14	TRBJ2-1	CASSPPGPSGGNEQFF
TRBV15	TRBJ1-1	CATYRSGEKEAFF
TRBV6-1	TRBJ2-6	CASSERGRVSGANVLTF
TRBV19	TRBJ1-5	CASGIVGDKPQHF
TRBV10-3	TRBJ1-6	CAISESSVTGALPSPLHF
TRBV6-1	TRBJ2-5	CASRGRGGEETQYF
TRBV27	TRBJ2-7	CASSLSLGTLLYEQYF
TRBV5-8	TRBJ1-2	CASSFRGASYGYTF
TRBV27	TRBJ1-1	CASSRSAGGLAEAFF
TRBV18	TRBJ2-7	CASSEGQGVSYEQYF
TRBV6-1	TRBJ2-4	CASSSLTGGLSKNIQYF
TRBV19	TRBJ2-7	CASRDRCHF
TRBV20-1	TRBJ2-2	CSAREPGLAATGELFF
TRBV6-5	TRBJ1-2	CASSSLGTNYGYTF
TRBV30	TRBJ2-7	CAWSAVYFEQYF
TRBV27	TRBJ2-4	CASRSGGVNIQYF
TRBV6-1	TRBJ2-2	CASRGQGANTGELFF
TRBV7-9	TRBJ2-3	CASSLVADTQYF
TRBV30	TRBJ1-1	CAWNGAEAFF
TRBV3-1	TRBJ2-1	CASSQEGNEQFF
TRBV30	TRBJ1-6	CAWRPQGESSPLHF
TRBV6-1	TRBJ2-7	CASSTQRGLGTGTLYEQYF
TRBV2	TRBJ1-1	CASSVVTDTEAFF
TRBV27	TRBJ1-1	CASRRNVNTEAFF
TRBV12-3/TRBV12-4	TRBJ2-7	CASSIYSEQYF
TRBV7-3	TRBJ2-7	CASSLTGGWEQYF
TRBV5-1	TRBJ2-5	CASSLSETQYF
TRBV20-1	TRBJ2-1	CSARVGQSSYNEQFF
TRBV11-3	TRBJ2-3	CASSLDHVDTQYF
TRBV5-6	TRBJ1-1	CASSLATGGERTGEAFF
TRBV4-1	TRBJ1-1	CASSQYRGKTEAFF
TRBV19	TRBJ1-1	CASSIGEGSISIMNTEAFF
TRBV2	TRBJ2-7	CASSVFETGGSYEQYF
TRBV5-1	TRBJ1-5	CASSPTAGGNQPQHF
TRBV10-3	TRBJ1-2	CAISADRGAYGYTF
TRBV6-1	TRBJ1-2	CASNPRAYGYTF
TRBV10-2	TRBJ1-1	CASSESWQGNTEAFF
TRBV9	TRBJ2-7	CASSPGGGGAYEQYF
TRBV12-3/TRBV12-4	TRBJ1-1	CASQRLLNTEAFF
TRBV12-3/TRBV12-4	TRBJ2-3	CASSLARGGSADTQYF
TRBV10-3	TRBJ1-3	CAISETNRNTIYF
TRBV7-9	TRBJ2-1	CASSPREHGAEQFF
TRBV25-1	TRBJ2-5	CASSESRLLPETQYF
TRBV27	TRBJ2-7	CASSFSWQLSYEQYF
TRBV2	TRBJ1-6	CASSLGGTSVGSPLHF